This T cell receptor (beta chain) is from a study of glioma-infiltrating T cells after dendritic cell vaccination. Libraries were prepared by immunoSEQ multiplex PCR; TCRdb keeps only in-frame clonotypes and omits some of them. The sample lists 90,000 to 100,000 clones, 75% to 85% seen once, with approximately 5.9% in the top ten. None of the glioblastoma patients had an isocitrate dehydrogenase mutation. V lost 5 bases to trimming and J lost 0 bases; unmatched junction nucleotides: 6. The germline V gene encodes CDR1 MNHNS and CDR2 SASEGT. CDR3 length equals 15 residues. The receptor comes from a human donor with glioblastoma. Specimen: blood, collected before dendritic cell vaccination. The chain carries TRBV6-1 and TRBJ2-7; 8 positions match TRBD1. This CDR3 is CASSFLDRGSYEQYF. DNA for the CDR3: TGTGCCAGCAGTTTCCTCGACAGGGGCTCCTACGAGCAGTACTTC.